This TCR beta chain derives from a study of blood T cell repertoires in COVID-19. Method: immunoSEQ multiplex PCR; TCRdb's copy keeps in-frame clones and lacks some. The sample comprises fewer than 250,000 clones, 85% to 90% of which are singletons, and more than 9% rests with the top ten. The CDR3 runs 18 residues. Trimming pared 0 bases from V and 0 bases from J, leaving 17 bases between. Germline V CDR1 and CDR2: SGHDN, FVKESK. This TCR was sampled from a man aged 45 to 65 with COVID-19, enrolled during active disease. Sequenced input: peripheral blood. The genes are TRBV14 and TRBJ1-1; weak D call: TRBD1 (6 bases). The CDR3 region is CASSQDGYRTVMNTEAFF. CDR3 DNA sequence: TGTGCCAGCAGCCAAGATGGGTATAGGACAGTCATGAACACTGAAGCTTTCTTT.